The 3 T cell receptor beta chains below were found in one sample sequenced in a study of T-cell memory formation after mild COVID-19. TCRdb recomputed calls from the 5' RACE reads with MiXCR, one row per CDR3 protein. The top ten clones hold roughly an eighth of a sample with roughly 550,000 distinct CDR3 sequences, roughly 21% of them seen once. Input material: PBMCs or a T cell subset sorted from them (not recorded which). The receptors here all came from an adult woman who had mild COVID-19 (a few samples of this study predate the infection). Cell type and time point are not known.

This clonotype appeared a few times. An end of the junction differs from the germline gene, which may be a read error. V is TRBV3-1 and J is TRBJ1-1; TRBD1 might be the D (6 bases). This CDR3 spans 13 amino acids. Germline CDR1 and CDR2: LGHDT and YNNKEL (reference sequence). Written as DNA, the CDR3 is TGTGCCAGCACCCAACAGGGAAGAACTGAAGCTTTCTTT. This translates into CASTQQGRTEAFF. The full variable domain, with the rest looked up from reference TRBV3-1 and TRBJ1-1, is DTAVSQTPKYLVTQMGNDKSIKCEQNLGHDTMYWYKQDSKKFLKIMFSYNNKELIINETVPNRFSPKSPDKAHLNLHINSLELGDSAVYFCASTQQGRTEAFFGQGTRLTVV.

CDR3 amino acids: CATRDGNNSPLHF. DNA for the CDR3: TGTGCCACCCGGGACGGAAATAATTCACCCCTCCACTTT. The rearrangement joins TRBV14 to TRBJ1-6; possible D gene TRBD1, 5 bases. V gave up 10 bases and J gave up 5 bases, with 12 bases separating them. This CDR3 contains 13 residues. CDR1 is SGHDN, CDR2 FVKESK, per germline.

V is TRBV4-2 and J is TRBJ2-7, with TRBD1 matching over 9 bases. Germline V lookup: CDR1 LGHNA, CDR2 YNFKEQ. After removal of 0 bases from V and 4 bases from J, the junction contained 10 bases not matched to a gene. This CDR3 spans 17 amino acids. The CDR3 sequence is CASSQELMGQGFYEQYF. In DNA, the CDR3 is TGTGCCAGCAGCCAAGAATTGATGGGACAGGGTTTTTACGAGCAGTACTTC.